Listed below are T cell receptor beta chains from one sample, sequenced in a study of blood T cells in healthy people across ages. MiXCR, applied by TCRdb to the 5' RACE reads, yields one record per CDR3 protein. The sample lists about 1.6 million distinct CDR3 sequences; about 35% were seen once. Sample: blood. These receptors were taken from a woman aged 30 to 39 in good health. CDR3s include the opening cysteine and the closing phenylalanine or tryptophan.

v_call	j_call	cdr3_aa
TRBV27	TRBJ2-4	CASSQGFGSKNIQYF
TRBV20-1	-	CSVPLAGGSKETQYF
TRBV4-2	TRBJ2-7	CASSQQRDVSYEQYF
TRBV7-3	TRBJ2-1	CASSKRGPTGDEQFF
TRBV12-3/TRBV12-4	TRBJ2-2	CASRPRYTGELFF
TRBV7-2	TRBJ1-5	CASSNWGKDQPQHF
TRBV7-2	TRBJ2-7	CASSSEKEQYF
TRBV7-9	TRBJ2-1	CASSLGLAVMNEQFF
TRBV3-1	TRBJ2-3	CASSQARGGDTQYF
TRBV20-1	TRBJ2-7	CSARDRRTAFLEQYF
TRBV4-1	TRBJ2-1	CASSPGLFTYNEQFF
TRBV3-1	TRBJ1-2	CASSQDVAGAYGYTF
TRBV29-1	TRBJ2-5	CSVGTGVWETQYF
TRBV5-6	TRBJ2-7	CASSLGGRGNPYEQYF
TRBV18	TRBJ2-7	CASSPGSTGEQYF
TRBV5-6	TRBJ2-7	CASSLGPKEDEQYF
TRBV28	TRBJ2-7	CASSSTPGLYEQYF
TRBV28	TRBJ1-1	CASTPSRVVTEAFF
TRBV5-1	TRBJ1-1	CASSLEGATEAFF
TRBV5-1	TRBJ2-5	CASSLVTSGRETQYF
TRBV13	TRBJ2-7	CASSSRDQIPYEQYF
TRBV5-8	TRBJ2-1	CASSLGLRADRAFF
TRBV7-3	TRBJ1-2	CASSLVGTPTYYGYTF
TRBV14	TRBJ1-2	CASSQVGAAYGYTF
TRBV12-3/TRBV12-4	TRBJ1-5	CASSFDGYQPQHF
TRBV20-1	TRBJ2-3	CSALSATSRGTDTQYF
TRBV2	TRBJ1-5	CASSSYRANNQPQHF